The 15 T cell receptor beta chains reported below all come from one sample, sequenced in a study of CD8 T cells in Susac syndrome. Reverse transcription of about 0.5 to 1 ug RNA was carried out with random hexamers. TCRdb re-analysed the immunoSEQ multiplex PCR reads in MiXCR, keeping a single row per CDR3 protein. Altogether roughly 80,000 distinct CDR3 sequences are present, roughly 95% being singletons, with the ten largest covering about 0.47%. Input material: CD8+ T cells from PBMCs. The receptors stem from a human donor with Susac syndrome.

This clonotype was recorded only once. V and J are TRBV7-8 and TRBJ2-7, with D unresolved. This CDR3 has 12 residues. Trimming removed 5 bases at V and 7 bases at J, with 12 bases between. Germline V lookup: CDR1 SGHVS, CDR2 FQNEAQ. The CDR3 DNA follows: TGTGCCAGCAGCCGTATCCAGGAAGAGCAGTACTTC. It is translated as CASSRIQEEQYF.

V usage is TRBV29-1 and J usage is TRBJ1-2, with D tentatively TRBD1 (6 bases). This CDR3 contains 15 residues. The germline V and J ends were trimmed by 1 base and 2 bases, with 14 bases remaining between them. Germline loops: CDR1 SQVTM, CDR2 ANQGSEA. The CDR3 sequence is CSVEVIGGENYGYTF. The CDR3 DNA reads TGCAGCGTTGAAGTGATAGGGGGAGAAAACTATGGCTACACCTTC.

The rearrangement joins TRBV7-6 to TRBJ2-7; D not certain. The germline V and J ends were trimmed by 1 base and 4 bases, with 11 bases remaining between them. Germline V lookup: CDR1 SGHVS, CDR2 FNYEAQ. The CDR3 is made up of 14 amino acids. The CDR3 coding sequence is TGTGCCAGCAGCTTAGAAGGGAACCATTACGAGCAGTACTTC. Translation gives CASSLEGNHYEQYF.

This clonotype was recorded only once. The CDR3 loop is CASSVGGGGSPLHF. In nucleotides, the CDR3 is TGTGCCAGCAGCGTAGGGGGGGGCGGTTCACCCCTCCACTTT. J is TRBJ1-6 and V is TRBV9, with D possibly matching TRBD1 (6 bases). In germline, CDR1 is SGDLS, CDR2 YYNGEE. V was clipped by 0 bases and J by 9 bases, with 10 bases between them. The CDR3 loop spans 14 amino acids. Full variable domain (missing parts from reference TRBV9 and TRBJ1-6): DSGVTQTPKHLITATGQRVTLRCSPRSGDLSVYWYQQSLDQGLQFLIQYYNGEERAKGNILERFSAQQFPDLHSELNLSSLELGDSALYFCASSVGGGGSPLHFGNGTRLTVT.

The chain couples TRBV12-3 or TRBV12-4 to TRBJ1-1, with unresolved D. V was shortened by 0 bases and J by 1 base, with 9 bases between the two germline ends. This CDR3 has 15 residues. CDR3 loop: CASSLAGLGNTEAFF. In DNA, the CDR3 is TGTGCCAGCAGTTTAGCAGGCCTAGGGAACACTGAAGCTTTCTTT.

The chain has TRBV24-1 and TRBJ2-6; no clear D gene. CDR3 length equals 16 residues. Trimming removed 4 bases from V and 4 bases from J, with 13 bases in between. Germline-derived CDR1 and CDR2 are KGHDR and SFDVKD. CDR3: CATSDRDGKGANVLTF. The CDR3 coding sequence is TGTGCCACCAGTGACAGAGACGGCAAGGGGGCCAACGTCCTGACTTTC.

The chain recombines TRBV24-1 with TRBJ2-2; perhaps TRBD2 as D (5 bases). CDR1 and CDR2 (germline): KGHDR, SFDVKD. The CDR3 has 14 residues. V was trimmed by 0 bases and J by 5 bases, leaving 6 bases between them. The CDR3 spells CATSDLRETGELFF. In DNA form, the CDR3 reads TGTGCCACCAGTGATTTGAGGGAGACCGGGGAGCTGTTTTTT.

The chain combines TRBV2 with TRBJ1-2; no clear D gene. This CDR3 spans 14 amino acids. Trimming shortened V by 7 bases and J by 0 bases, and 12 bases separated the two germline ends. Germline CDR1 reads SNHLY; CDR2 reads FYNNEI. CDR3 DNA: TGTGCCAGCATTGCAGCGGGGTCTAACTATGGCTACACCTTC. It yields the protein CASIAAGSNYGYTF. The full variable domain, in which reference TRBV2 and TRBJ1-2 provide the parts outside the CDR3, is EPEVTQTPSHQVTQMGQEVILRCVPISNHLYFYWYRQILGQKVEFLVSFYNNEISEKSEIFDDQFSVERPDGSNFTLKIRSTKLEDSAMYFCASIAAGSNYGYTFGSGTRLTVV.

The rearrangement joins TRBV24-1 to TRBJ2-3; D not resolved. Germline CDR1 reads KGHDR; CDR2 reads SFDVKD. V dropped 8 bases and J dropped 1 base, with 6 bases sitting between them. This CDR3 is 12 amino acids long. The CDR3 protein is CATKSGTDTQYF. Here the CDR3 DNA reads TGTGCCACCAAATCGGGCACAGATACGCAGTATTTT.

The J gene is TRBJ1-5, the V gene TRBV4-3, with D tentatively TRBD1 (6 bases). V was cut by 4 bases and J by 1 base, with 14 bases left in between. The CDR3 length is 16 residues. Germline CDR1 is LGHNA and CDR2 is YSLEER. CDR3 region: CASSPGVGGSNQPQHF. CDR3 nucleotide sequence: TGCGCCAGCAGCCCCGGCGTGGGGGGCAGCAATCAGCCCCAGCATTTT.

This clonotype was seen more than once but under ten times. The chain has TRBV7-6 and TRBJ2-7; TRBD1 matches 7 bases. Germline lookup yields CDR1 SGHVS and CDR2 FNYEAQ. V trimming: 3 bases; J trimming: 3 bases; junction bases outside the gene matches: 2. The CDR3 covers 13 residues. The CDR3: CASSFRQGYEQYF. The CDR3 nucleotides are TGTGCCAGCAGCTTTCGACAGGGCTACGAGCAGTACTTC.

The chain employs TRBV3-1 and TRBJ2-5; D unresolved. Trimming removed 4 bases from V and 3 bases from J, with 15 bases in between. Germline V CDR1 and CDR2: LGHDT, YNNKEL (reference sequence). This CDR3 comprises 15 residues. As DNA, the CDR3 is TGTGCCAGCAGCCCACTCATAAGCGAAGAAGAGACCCAGTACTTC. Protein product: CASSPLISEEETQYF.

V usage is TRBV18 and J usage is TRBJ2-7; TRBD2 agrees at 11 bases. The CDR3 contains 15 residues. J lost 3 bases, V lost 3 bases, and 4 bases had no gene match. Germline assignment: CDR1 KGHSH and CDR2 LQKENI. CDR3 in amino acids: CASSPMTSGVYEQYF. The CDR3 bases are TGTGCCAGCTCACCGATGACTAGCGGGGTCTACGAGCAGTACTTC.

The rearrangement links TRBV5-6 to TRBJ2-7, with 7 bases matching TRBD1. V lost 4 bases, J lost 5 bases, and 6 bases stayed unmatched. The CDR3 spans 13 residues. Germline V gene sequence: CDR1 SGHDT, CDR2 YYEEEE. The CDR3 region has the DNA TGTGCCAGCAGCATCGGACAGGCCAACGAGCAGTACTTC. Translation: CASSIGQANEQYF. The full variable domain, completed using reference TRBV5-6 and TRBJ2-7, is DAGVTQSPTHLIKTRGQQVTLRCSPKSGHDTVSWYQQALGQGPQFIFQYYEEEERQRGNFPDRFSGHQFPNYSSELNVNALLLGDSALYLCASSIGQANEQYFGPGTRLTVT.

This chain connects TRBV10-3 to TRBJ2-2; D may be TRBD2 (6 bases). Germline V gene lookup returns CDR1 ENHRY and CDR2 SYGVKD. CDR3 size: 12 residues. With 10 bases removed from V and 6 bases from J, the gap between germline ends came to 12 bases. CDR3 sequence (DNA): TGTGCCACCCTTGGGGACTCCGGGGAGCTGTTTTTT. Its translation: CATLGDSGELFF.